This T cell receptor (beta chain) was observed in a study of graft-versus-host responses after intestinal transplantation. Germline CDR1 and CDR2: SGHNT and YENEEA. V shed 0 bases and J shed 0 bases, with 15 bases lying between them. The CDR3 consists of 17 residues. A single count supports this clone. Its target is unknown. The method was immunoSEQ multiplex PCR; TCRdb's version includes in-frame clones alone and lacks a portion of them. The table has about 88,000 clones, over 90% seen once. Study-wide points: Investigators detected GvH clones in recipient marrow, with some emerging earlier in ileum or blood.

This chain joins TRBV11-3 and TRBJ2-7; D is unclear. Material: unstimulated CD4+ T cells sorted from spleen or lymph node cells, obtained before transplant. This sequence originates from a human donor who was the organ donor for an intestinal transplant. In DNA, the CDR3 is TGTGCCAGCAGCTTAGATATTTCGGCAGGTAGCTCCTACGAGCAGTACTTC. Its translation is CASSLDISAGSSYEQYF.